The entry below gives a single T cell receptor (beta chain) sequence along with its context. Trimming removed 1 base from V and 5 bases from J, with 21 bases in between. The CDR3 runs to 17 residues. In germline, CDR1 is SGHDT, CDR2 YYEEEE. This table comes from immunoSEQ multiplex PCR, and its TCRdb copy is limited to in-frame clones, with some not included. The data show about 100,000 clones, with around 89% seen just once and under 8% held by the top ten. This record belongs to a study of PD-1 blockade in classical Hodgkin lymphoma. After autologous stem cell transplantation all patients relapsed, and prior brentuximab vedotin exposure differed between cohorts.

Sequences were derived from peripheral blood mononuclear cells (PBMCs), sampled before the second cycle of nivolumab. The rearrangement uses TRBV5-6 and TRBJ1-2, with a possible D match to TRBD1 (6 bases). This TCR was sampled from a human donor with classical Hodgkin lymphoma. This CDR3 is CASSLSPVAMGAYGYTF. The CDR3 coding sequence is TGTGCCAGCAGCTTGTCGCCGGTTGCCATGGGGGCATATGGCTACACCTTC.